This entry lists 11 T cell receptor beta chains sequenced from one sample in a study of cytomegalovirus exposure and HLA in healthy donors. TCRdb keeps only in-frame clones here, not all; method: immunoSEQ multiplex PCR. The sample records 120,000 or so clones, about nine tenths being singletons. Material: PBMCs. These receptors were taken from a young woman in good health and CMV-seronegative.

This clone was detected only once. The rearrangement joins TRBV7-8 to TRBJ2-3, with D possibly being TRBD2 (6 bases). The V end was cut by 7 bases, the J end by 0 bases, with 11 bases between. The CDR3 spans 14 residues. Germline values: CDR1 SGHVS, CDR2 FQNEAQ. The CDR3 region is CASIEGTSTDTQYF. CDR3 coding DNA: TGTGCCAGCATCGAGGGGACTAGCACAGATACGCAGTATTTT.

The chain combines TRBV12-5 with TRBJ2-3, with D possibly being TRBD1 (6 bases). V was pared by 0 bases and J by 2 bases, with 15 bases between. The germline CDR1 and CDR2 sequences are LGHNT and FRNRAP. The CDR3 totals 17 residues. The CDR3 loop is CASGLVLTGEHTDTQYF. The DNA of the CDR3 is TGTGCTAGTGGTTTGGTATTGACAGGCGAACACACAGATACGCAGTATTTT.

This clone was detected a few times. This chain connects TRBV16 to TRBJ1-2; D call uncertain. Germline V gene lookup returns CDR1 KGHSY and CDR2 FQNENV. V dropped 5 bases and J dropped 8 bases, with 12 bases sitting between them. CDR3 length: 12 residues. The CDR3 reads CASSAMDWGYTF. CDR3 nucleotide sequence: TGTGCCAGCAGCGCAATGGACTGGGGCTACACCTTC.

V is TRBV4-1 and J is TRBJ1-4, with D hard to call. This CDR3 is built from 18 residues. V was shortened by 3 bases and J by 5 bases, with 22 bases between the two germline ends. CDR1 MGHRA and CDR2 YSYEKL come from the germline V gene. The CDR3 protein is CASSQEDISGLVNEKLFF. CDR3 DNA sequence: TGCGCCAGCAGCCAGGAAGATATCTCAGGCCTCGTGAATGAAAAACTGTTTTTT.

V is TRBV29-1 and J is TRBJ1-2; no clear D. The CDR3 covers 12 residues. Trimming pared 4 bases from V and 2 bases from J, leaving 8 bases between. Germline CDR1 reads SQVTM; CDR2 reads ANQGSEA. The CDR3: CSVGLQNYGYTF. For the CDR3, the DNA is TGCAGCGTTGGTTTGCAGAACTATGGCTACACCTTC.

This clone was detected only once. This chain's CDR3 is CASSLGLAANTGELFF. DNA of the CDR3: TGCGCCAGCAGCTTGGGACTAGCGGCAAACACCGGGGAGCTGTTTTTT. This chain connects TRBV5-1 to TRBJ2-2; 9 bases align to TRBD2. The V segment lost 0 bases and the J segment 2 bases; nucleotides outside the gene matches: 2. The CDR3 has 16 amino acids. Germline V gene sequence: CDR1 SGHRS, CDR2 YFSETQ.

J is TRBJ2-2 and V is TRBV5-1; 12 bases align to TRBD2. This CDR3 has 18 residues. Germline V CDR1 and CDR2: SGHRS, YFSETQ. J gave up 3 bases and V 5 bases, and 11 bases lay outside the gene matches. The CDR3 region is CASRTSGSWGRDTGELFF. The CDR3 region has the DNA TGCGCCAGCAGGACTAGCGGGAGTTGGGGGCGTGACACCGGGGAGCTGTTTTTT.

The V and J genes are TRBV27 and TRBJ2-1; 8 nucleotides match TRBD2. The CDR3 loop spans 16 amino acids. V was pared by 1 base and J by 0 bases, with 2 bases of the junction left unmatched. The germline CDR1 and CDR2 sequences are MNHEY and SMNVEV (reference sequence). The CDR3 sequence: CASSLFSGSSYNEQFF. The DNA for the CDR3 is TGTGCCAGCAGTTTATTCAGCGGGAGCTCCTACAATGAGCAGTTCTTC.

This chain joins TRBV7-8 and TRBJ2-7, with 11 bases lining up with TRBD2. V lost 4 bases to trimming and J lost 0 bases; unmatched junction nucleotides: 5. Looked up from germline, CDR1 is SGHVS and CDR2 is FQNEAQ. CDR3 size: 16 residues. The CDR3 loop reads CASSWGLAVSSYEQYF. CDR3 nucleotides: TGTGCCAGCAGCTGGGGACTAGCGGTGAGCTCCTACGAGCAGTACTTC.

The chain combines TRBV7-9 with TRBJ2-7; 8 bases map to TRBD1. CDR3 length: 14 residues. The germline gives CDR1 SEHNR, CDR2 FQNEAQ (reference sequence). The J segment lost 4 bases and the V segment lost 5 bases, leaving 7 bases of the junction unmatched. The DNA of the CDR3 is TGTGCCAGCAGCCCCACGGACAGGGAATACGAGCAGTACTTC. Protein product: CASSPTDREYEQYF.

V is TRBV13 and J is TRBJ1-2, with 9 positions matching TRBD1. Germline V gene data show CDR1 as PRHDT and CDR2 as FYEKMQ (reference sequence). V dropped 4 bases and J dropped 2; count of bases not matched to a gene: 2. The CDR3 sequence is 14 residues long. This chain's CDR3 is CASSWGQGNYGYTF. Here the CDR3 DNA reads TGTGCCAGCAGCTGGGGACAGGGCAACTATGGCTACACCTTC.